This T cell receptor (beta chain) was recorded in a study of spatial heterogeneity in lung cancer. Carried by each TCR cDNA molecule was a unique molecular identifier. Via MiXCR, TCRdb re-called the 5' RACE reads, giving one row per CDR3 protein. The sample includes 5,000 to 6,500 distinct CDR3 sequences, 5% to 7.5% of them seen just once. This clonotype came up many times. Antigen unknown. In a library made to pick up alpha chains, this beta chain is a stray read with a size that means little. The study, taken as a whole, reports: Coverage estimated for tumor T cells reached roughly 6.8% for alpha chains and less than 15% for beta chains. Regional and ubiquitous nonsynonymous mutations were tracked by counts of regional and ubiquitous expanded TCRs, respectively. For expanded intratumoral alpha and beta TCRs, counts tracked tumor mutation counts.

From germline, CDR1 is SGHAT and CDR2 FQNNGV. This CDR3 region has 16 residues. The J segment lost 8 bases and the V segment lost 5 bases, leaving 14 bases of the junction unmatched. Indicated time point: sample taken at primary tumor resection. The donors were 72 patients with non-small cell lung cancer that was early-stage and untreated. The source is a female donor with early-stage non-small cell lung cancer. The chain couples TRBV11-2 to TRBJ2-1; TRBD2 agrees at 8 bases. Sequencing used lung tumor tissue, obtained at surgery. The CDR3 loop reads CASSALAGPVGDEQFF. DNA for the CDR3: TGTGCCAGCAGCGCATTAGCGGGACCCGTGGGGGATGAGCAGTTCTTC. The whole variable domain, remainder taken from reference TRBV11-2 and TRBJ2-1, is EAGVAQSPRYKIIEKRQSVAFWCNPISGHATLYWYQQILGQGPKLLIQFQNNGVVDDSQLPKDRFSAERLKGVDSTLKIQPAKLEDSAVYLCASSALAGPVGDEQFFGPGTRLTVL.